A single sample gave rise to the 30 T cell receptor beta chains below, sequenced in a study of T cell changes during pregnancy in multiple sclerosis. Profiling relied on immunoSEQ multiplex PCR, and the TCRdb table lists in-frame clones only, not all of them. The data hold tens of thousands of clones, with approximately 90% observed a single time. This specimen consisted of peripheral blood, obtained in the third trimester of pregnancy. These receptors originate from a female donor with multiple sclerosis, enrolled in a pregnancy study.

V usage is TRBV7-2 and J usage is TRBJ2-3; possibly TRBD1 for D (6 bases). Trimming pared 5 bases from V and 2 bases from J, leaving 20 bases between. This CDR3 spans 17 amino acids. Germline assignment: CDR1 SGHTA and CDR2 FQGNSA. CDR3 nucleotides: TGTGCCAGCAGCCCCCCGTGGGGGCGGGCGACCACAGATACGCAGTATTTT. It specifies CASSPPWGRATTDTQYF.

The rearrangement joins TRBV29-1 to TRBJ2-2; 9 positions match TRBD1. CDR1 and CDR2 from the germline V gene are SQVTM and ANQGSEA. The CDR3 consists of 15 residues. J was trimmed by 6 bases and V by 4 bases; bases with no gene match: 9. The CDR3 sequence: CSVGMTGGSPGELFF. CDR3 DNA sequence: TGCAGCGTTGGGATGACAGGGGGAAGCCCCGGGGAGCTGTTTTTT.

The gene calls are TRBV25-1 and TRBJ2-2; 7 positions match TRBD1. The CDR3 has 16 amino acids. Germline V CDR1 and CDR2: MGHDK, SYGVNS. Trimming cost V 7 bases and J 3 bases; bases outside gene matches: 11. In DNA form, the CDR3 reads TGTGCCAGCACCCAACCCGACAGGGAAGACACCGGGGAGCTGTTTTTT. It translates to CASTQPDREDTGELFF.

The J gene is TRBJ2-1, the V gene TRBV29-1, with D tentatively TRBD2 (6 bases). CDR1 and CDR2 (germline): SQVTM, ANQGSEA. The CDR3 has 13 residues. The V and J ends lost 6 bases and 8 bases respectively, with 17 bases between them. The CDR3, as DNA: TGCAGCGTCTACCGGGACTCGGACTATGAGCAGTTCTTC. Translated: CSVYRDSDYEQFF.

This chain connects TRBV19 to TRBJ1-2; 7 bases match TRBD1. V lost 5 bases to trimming and J lost 3 bases; unmatched junction nucleotides: 3. The CDR3 length is 13 residues. In germline, CDR1 is LNHDA, CDR2 SQIVND (reference sequence). The CDR3 loop reads CASSPTGYYGYTF. The CDR3, as DNA: TGTGCCAGTAGTCCGACAGGGTACTATGGCTACACCTTC.

J is TRBJ2-3 and V is TRBV20-1; the D is unclear. The CDR3 is 11 amino acids. V was cut by 3 bases and J by 3 bases, with 4 bases left in between. Germline-derived CDR1 and CDR2 are DFQATT and SNEGSKA (reference sequence). In nucleotides, the CDR3 is TGCAGTGCTAGTAGAACAGATACGCAGTATTTT. Its protein is CSASRTDTQYF.

This clone was recorded only once. This chain uses TRBV19 with TRBJ1-5; TRBD1 matches 7 bases. CDR1 is LNHDA, CDR2 SQIVND, per germline (reference sequence). V lost 4 bases, J lost 2 bases, and 5 bases stayed unmatched. This CDR3 has 15 amino acids. CDR3 bases: TGTGCCAGTAGTACGGGACAGCCCCGCAATCAGCCCCAGCATTTT. This gives the protein CASSTGQPRNQPQHF.

V gene TRBV27 combines with J gene TRBJ1-2; the D gene is possibly TRBD1 (5 bases). V was cut by 5 bases and J by 7 bases, with 17 bases left in between. Germline CDR1 reads MNHEY; CDR2 reads SMNVEV (reference sequence). The CDR3 length is 14 residues. CDR3 protein: CASSPNLAGGGYTF. The CDR3 DNA is TGTGCCAGCAGTCCAAACTTGGCCGGGGGTGGCTACACCTTC.

V usage is TRBV27 and J usage is TRBJ2-2, with a tentative D call TRBD2 (6 bases). This CDR3 comprises 16 residues. Deletions cut 5 bases from V and 5 bases from J, with 18 bases between. Per the germline V gene, CDR1 is MNHEY and CDR2 is SMNVEV (reference sequence). The CDR3, as DNA: TGTGCCAGCAGTACGCGGGACCCAGCCTTTACCGGGGAGCTGTTTTTT. Translated, it gives CASSTRDPAFTGELFF.

The chain joins TRBV5-1 to TRBJ2-5; D is uncertain. The ends were cut back, 2 bases at V and 0 bases at J, with 17 bases in the middle. This CDR3 region has 17 residues. From germline, CDR1 is SGHRS and CDR2 YFSETQ. Here the CDR3 reads CASSLVPRGEYQETQYF. As DNA, the CDR3 is TGCGCCAGCAGCTTAGTCCCTCGAGGAGAGTACCAAGAGACCCAGTACTTC. The full variable domain, its missing parts supplied by reference TRBV5-1 and TRBJ2-5, is KAGVTQTPRYLIKTRGQQVTLSCSPISGHRSVSWYQQTPGQGLQFLFEYFSETQRNKGNFPGRFSGRQFSNSRSEMNVSTLELGDSALYLCASSLVPRGEYQETQYFGPGTRLLVL.

V and J are TRBV28 and TRBJ2-7, with a tentative D call TRBD1 (6 bases). This CDR3 comprises 13 residues. Germline lookup yields CDR1 MDHEN and CDR2 SYDVKM. V lost 4 bases and J 1 base, leaving 8 bases between the germline ends. CDR3 DNA: TGTGCCAGCAGTTCTGGACAGTCCTACGAGCAGTACTTC. It encodes CASSSGQSYEQYF.

This clone appeared a single time. This chain joins TRBV10-3 and TRBJ1-3, with 10 bases aligning to TRBD1. The CDR3 is 17 amino acids. Trimming removed 10 bases from V and 4 bases from J; junction bases left unmatched: 16. Per germline, CDR1 ENHRY and CDR2 SYGVKD. The CDR3 loop is CATTVRATGGLGNTIYF. CDR3 DNA: TGTGCCACCACTGTGCGAGCGACAGGGGGCCTCGGAAACACCATATATTTT.

The gene calls are TRBV30 and TRBJ2-3; 12 bases fit TRBD2. Germline V gives CDR1 GTSNPN, CDR2 SVGIG (reference sequence). This CDR3 comprises 15 residues. The trim removed 1 base at V and 3 bases at J, leaving 2 bases unmatched. The CDR3 bases are TGTGCCTGGAGTGGGCTAGCGGGGGGGACAGATACGCAGTATTTT. It encodes CAWSGLAGGTDTQYF.

For the CDR3, the DNA is TGTGCCAGCAGTCGTCAGGGGGCTGACACTGAAGCTTTCTTT. Amino acids: CASSRQGADTEAFF. The chain employs TRBV2 and TRBJ1-1; 8 bases agree with TRBD1. CDR3 length: 14 amino acids. The V segment lost 5 bases and the J segment 3 bases; nucleotides outside the gene matches: 5. From germline, CDR1 is SNHLY and CDR2 FYNNEI.

This clone has only a few counts. CDR3 bases: TGTGCCAGCAGCCGTAGACAGGGCGAGCAGTACTTC. The encoded protein is CASSRRQGEQYF. The J gene is TRBJ2-7, the V gene TRBV28; 7 positions agree with TRBD1. The V and J ends lost 6 bases and 6 bases, in that order; junction bases with no gene match: 5. The CDR3 runs 12 residues. CDR1 and CDR2 from the germline V gene are MDHEN and SYDVKM.

The chain links TRBV5-4 to TRBJ1-2; TRBD1 is a possible D gene (6 bases). Trimming stripped 4 bases from V and 6 bases from J, with 13 bases between. In germline, CDR1 is SGHNT, CDR2 YYREEE (reference sequence). CDR3 length: 13 residues. The CDR3 reads CASSRTAKDGYTF. As DNA, the CDR3 is TGTGCCAGCAGCCGGACAGCTAAAGATGGCTACACCTTC.

The chain joins TRBV5-1 to TRBJ1-1, with 8 bases that match TRBD1. The trim removed 4 bases at V and 4 bases at J, leaving 9 bases unmatched. The CDR3 runs to 15 residues. Per the germline V gene, CDR1 is SGHRS and CDR2 is YFSETQ. The DNA of the CDR3 is TGCGCCAGCAGCCCGTCACAACAGGGGGGCACTGAAGCTTTCTTT. Residues: CASSPSQQGGTEAFF.

This chain uses TRBV10-2 with TRBJ1-1; no reliable D call. This CDR3 contains 12 residues. CDR1 and CDR2 (germline): WSHSY, SAAADI. Between the trimmed V and J ends, which lost 6 bases and 4 bases, there was a span of 9 bases. DNA for the CDR3: TGCGCCAGCAGAAGGAGGTCCACTGAAGCTTTCTTT. Its protein is CASRRRSTEAFF.

V usage is TRBV5-4 and J usage is TRBJ2-7; possibly TRBD2 for D (5 bases). CDR3 length: 14 residues. Trimming took 0 bases from V and 1 from J, leaving 8 bases between them. The germline gives CDR1 SGHNT, CDR2 YYREEE (reference sequence). The CDR3 bases are TGTGCCAGCAGCTTGGGGGAGTTATCCTACGAGCAGTACTTC. Its translation is CASSLGELSYEQYF. The variable domain in full, completed from reference TRBV5-4 and TRBJ2-7, reads ETGVTQSPTHLIKTRGQQVTLRCSSQSGHNTVSWYQQALGQGPQFIFQYYREEENGRGNFPPRFSGLQFPNYSSELNVNALELDDSALYLCASSLGELSYEQYFGPGTRLTVT.

The chain uses TRBV2 and TRBJ1-4; D might be TRBD1 (6 bases). The CDR3 contains 14 residues. The germline CDR1 and CDR2 sequences are SNHLY and FYNNEI. V gave up 6 bases and J gave up 0 bases, with 8 bases separating them. In DNA form, the CDR3 reads TGTGCCAGCAGGGACAGTGCAACTAATGAAAAACTGTTTTTT. This translates into CASRDSATNEKLFF.

The chain employs TRBV19 and TRBJ1-5; maybe TRBD1 (5 bases). CDR3 size: 12 residues. The germline V and J ends were trimmed by 11 bases and 6 bases, with 14 bases remaining between them. Germline V gives CDR1 LNHDA, CDR2 SQIVND (reference sequence). The CDR3 protein is CAAGYGSQPQHF. CDR3 DNA sequence: TGTGCCGCAGGGTACGGGAGTCAGCCCCAGCATTTT. The full variable domain, with the rest looked up from reference TRBV19 and TRBJ1-5, is DGGITQSPKYLFRKEGQNVTLSCEQNLNHDAMYWYRQDPGQGLRLIYYSQIVNDFQKGDIAEGYSVSREKKESFPLTVTSAQKNPTAFYLCAAGYGSQPQHFGDGTRLSIL.

The CDR3: CAWEQPGQGFGYTF. In DNA, the CDR3 is TGTGCCTGGGAACAACCGGGACAGGGGTTTGGCTACACCTTC. The V gene is TRBV30, the J gene TRBJ1-2; 10 positions match TRBD1. The germline V gene has CDR1 GTSNPN and CDR2 SVGIG (reference sequence). CDR3 size: 14 residues. V lost 5 bases and J lost 7; bases outside the gene matches: 10.

This CDR3 is CASSSLGQVFPLHF. The CDR3 nucleotides are TGTGCCAGCAGTAGCCTAGGACAGGTTTTTCCCCTCCACTTT. V usage is TRBV28 and J usage is TRBJ1-6; 7 bases line up with TRBD1. The CDR3 extends over 14 amino acids. J lost 13 bases, V lost 5 bases, and 11 bases had no gene match. Per germline, CDR1 MDHEN and CDR2 SYDVKM.

The V gene is TRBV7-9, the J gene TRBJ1-1, with D possibly being TRBD1 (6 bases). CDR3 length equals 15 residues. CDR1 is SEHNR, CDR2 FQNEAQ, per germline (reference sequence). The germline V and J ends were trimmed by 1 base and 3 bases, with 12 bases remaining between them. In nucleotides, the CDR3 is TGTGCCAGCAGCTTAGTCCAGGGGCCTTACACTGAAGCTTTCTTT. Its translation: CASSLVQGPYTEAFF.

The chain employs TRBV7-9 and TRBJ1-6, with D perhaps TRBD1 (6 bases). Germline-derived CDR1 and CDR2 are SEHNR and FQNEAQ (reference sequence). The CDR3 is 13 amino acids. The V gene lost 8 bases and the J gene lost 9 bases, with 14 bases spanning the gap. The CDR3 DNA reads as TGTGCCAGCCAAAGCAGGGGAAGTTCACCCCTCCACTTT. This gives the protein CASQSRGSSPLHF. Looking up the rest from reference TRBV7-9 and TRBJ1-6 gives the full variable domain: DTGVSQNPRHKITKRGQNVTFRCDPISEHNRLYWYRQTLGQGPEFLTYFQNEAQLEKSRLLSDRFSAERPKGSFSTLEIQRTEQGDSAMYLCASQSRGSSPLHFGNGTRLTVT.

The chain couples TRBV13 to TRBJ1-6; TRBD1 might be the D (5 bases). V lost 4 bases, J lost 5 bases, and 15 bases lay in between. CDR3 length: 16 residues. Looked up from germline, CDR1 is PRHDT and CDR2 is FYEKMQ (reference sequence). The CDR3: CASSSSILTDNSPLHF. The CDR3 nucleotides are TGTGCCAGCAGCTCCTCCATATTGACAGATAATTCACCCCTCCACTTT.

This chain joins TRBV7-8 and TRBJ2-7, with D tentatively TRBD2 (6 bases). Deletions cut 7 bases from V and 2 bases from J, with 15 bases between. The CDR3 covers 14 residues. From germline, CDR1 is SGHVS and CDR2 FQNEAQ. The chain's CDR3 is CASTGEEFPYEQYF. DNA of the CDR3: TGTGCCAGCACCGGGGAGGAGTTCCCCTACGAGCAGTACTTC.

This rearrangement joins TRBV7-8 to TRBJ2-1; weak D call: TRBD1 (5 bases). With 6 bases removed from V and 0 bases from J, the gap between germline ends came to 12 bases. The CDR3 covers 15 residues. CDR1 and CDR2 from the germline V gene are SGHVS and FQNEAQ. CDR3 nucleotide sequence: TGTGCCAGCAGAACGGACACGAGCTCCTACAATGAGCAGTTCTTC. Translating it yields CASRTDTSSYNEQFF.

This clone was seen only once. V and J are TRBV15 and TRBJ2-2; TRBD2 aligns across 9 bases. Germline trimming cut 3 bases from V and 4 bases from J; bases unmatched to any gene: 12. The CDR3 has 18 residues. CDR1 and CDR2 (germline): LNHNV, YYDKDF (reference sequence). For the CDR3, the DNA is TGTGCCACCAGCAGTACGTCTAGCGGGGCGGTGGGCACCGGGGAGCTGTTTTTT. Translating it yields CATSSTSSGAVGTGELFF.

The chain links TRBV5-1 to TRBJ1-5; D is possibly TRBD1 (5 bases). V dropped 0 bases and J dropped 6 bases, with 10 bases sitting between them. Germline V gives CDR1 SGHRS, CDR2 YFSETQ. CDR3 length: 14 residues. The CDR3 coding sequence is TGCGCCAGCAGCTTGGTGGGGGGAGGTCAGCCCCAGCATTTT. This encodes CASSLVGGGQPQHF.